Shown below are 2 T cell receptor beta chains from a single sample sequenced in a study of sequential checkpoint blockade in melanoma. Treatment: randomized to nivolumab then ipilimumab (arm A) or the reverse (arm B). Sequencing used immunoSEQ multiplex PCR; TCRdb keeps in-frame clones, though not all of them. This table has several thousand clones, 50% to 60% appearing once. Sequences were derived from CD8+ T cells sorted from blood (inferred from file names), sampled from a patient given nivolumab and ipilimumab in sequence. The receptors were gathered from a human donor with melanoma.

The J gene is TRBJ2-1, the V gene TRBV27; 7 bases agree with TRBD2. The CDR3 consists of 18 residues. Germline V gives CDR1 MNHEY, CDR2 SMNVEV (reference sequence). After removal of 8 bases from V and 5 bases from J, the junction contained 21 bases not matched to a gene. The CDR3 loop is CASGSQSGAQTRDNEQFF. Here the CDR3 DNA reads TGTGCCAGCGGCTCTCAAAGCGGGGCCCAAACCAGAGACAATGAGCAGTTCTTC.

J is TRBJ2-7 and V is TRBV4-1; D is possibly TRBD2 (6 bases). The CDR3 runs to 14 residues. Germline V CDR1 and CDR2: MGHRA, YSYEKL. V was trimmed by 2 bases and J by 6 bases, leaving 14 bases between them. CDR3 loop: CASSQRTGEAEQYF. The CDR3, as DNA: TGCGCCAGCAGCCAACGCACGGGGGAGGCCGAGCAGTACTTC.